A single sample gave rise to the 23 T cell receptor beta chains below, sequenced in a study of blood T cell repertoires in COVID-19. Profiling relied on immunoSEQ multiplex PCR, and the TCRdb table lists in-frame clones only, not all of them. The sample has roughly 240,000 clones; 83% are singletons. Sequencing was carried out using PBMCs or T cells enriched from blood (not recorded which). The receptors come from a middle-aged woman who had been exposed to COVID-19.

This CDR3 is CASSFPDRDPRAFF. Here the CDR3 DNA reads TGTGCCAGCAGTTTCCCGGACAGGGACCCTCGAGCTTTCTTT. The chain has TRBV28 and TRBJ1-1, with 8 bases aligning to TRBD1. This CDR3 is built from 14 residues. Germline V gives CDR1 MDHEN, CDR2 SYDVKM. V lost 3 bases, J lost 10 bases, and 10 bases stayed unmatched.

The rearrangement uses TRBV7-9 and TRBJ1-5; TRBD1 is a possible D gene (6 bases). Germline CDR1 and CDR2: SEHNR and FQNEAQ (reference sequence). This CDR3 contains 13 residues. The V end lost 8 bases, the J end lost 6 bases, and 14 bases lay between the germline ends. CDR3 sequence reads: CASASKQGQPQHF. CDR3 bases: TGTGCCAGCGCCTCTAAACAGGGTCAGCCCCAGCATTTT.

The rearrangement uses TRBV7-2 and TRBJ1-1, with unresolved D. The CDR3 covers 13 residues. CDR1 is SGHTA, CDR2 FQGNSA, per germline. The germline V and J ends were trimmed by 5 bases and 2 bases, with 9 bases remaining between them. CDR3 sequence: CASSQIINTEAFF. The CDR3, as DNA: TGTGCCAGCAGCCAGATTATAAACACTGAAGCTTTCTTT. Full variable domain (missing parts from reference TRBV7-2 and TRBJ1-1): GAGVSQSPSNKVTEKGKDVELRCDPISGHTALYWYRQSLGQGLEFLIYFQGNSAPDKSGLPSDRFSAERTGGSVSTLTIQRTQQEDSAVYLCASSQIINTEAFFGQGTRLTVV.

V usage is TRBV5-1 and J usage is TRBJ1-2; D possibly corresponds to TRBD1 (5 bases). This CDR3 has 14 amino acids. Germline V gene data show CDR1 as SGHRS and CDR2 as YFSETQ. V lost 0 bases and J lost 8, with 14 bases in between. The CDR3 reads CASSLEGQGWGYTF. CDR3 coding DNA: TGCGCCAGCAGCTTGGAGGGGCAGGGATGGGGCTACACCTTC. Variable domain in full (rest from reference TRBV5-1 and TRBJ1-2): KAGVTQTPRYLIKTRGQQVTLSCSPISGHRSVSWYQQTPGQGLQFLFEYFSETQRNKGNFPGRFSGRQFSNSRSEMNVSTLELGDSALYLCASSLEGQGWGYTFGSGTRLTVV.

To note about this clone: A read error may account for a junction end that differs from germline. V usage is TRBV28 and J usage is TRBJ2-7; 10 bases line up with TRBD1. CDR1 and CDR2 (germline): MDHEN, SYDVKM. The CDR3 runs 12 residues. The CDR3, as DNA: TGTGCCAGCAGTTTATTGTGGACAGGGGGAGACTTC. Its protein product is CASSLLWTGGDF. The entire variable domain, with the rest obtained from reference TRBV28 and TRBJ2-7, is as follows: DVKVTQSSRYLVKRTGEKVFLECVQDMDHENMFWYRQDPGLGLRLIYFSYDVKMKEKGDIPEGYSVSREKKERFSLILESASTNQTSMYLCASSLLWTGGDFGPGTRLTVT.

The J gene is TRBJ2-3, the V gene TRBV9, with D perhaps TRBD2 (6 bases). The CDR3 sequence is 15 residues long. Germline V CDR1 and CDR2: SGDLS, YYNGEE. Between the trimmed V and J ends, which lost 3 bases and 4 bases, there was a span of 15 bases. In nucleotides, the CDR3 is TGTGCCAGCAGCGCATCTCCGGGGGTCGCAGATACGCAGTATTTT. Protein sequence: CASSASPGVADTQYF.

The gene calls are TRBV2 and TRBJ1-1; D not resolved. Trimming pared 6 bases from V and 0 bases from J, leaving 23 bases between. CDR1 and CDR2 from the germline V gene are SNHLY and FYNNEI. This CDR3 contains 18 residues. The chain's CDR3 is CASSPLFIGVGMNTEAFF. The CDR3 DNA reads as TGTGCCAGCAGCCCGTTGTTTATCGGGGTGGGAATGAACACTGAAGCTTTCTTT.

The chain uses TRBV28 and TRBJ2-7; 10 bases agree with TRBD1. Germline lookup yields CDR1 MDHEN and CDR2 SYDVKM. The J segment lost 4 bases and the V segment lost 4 bases, leaving 10 bases of the junction unmatched. CDR3 length: 16 residues. Here the CDR3 DNA reads TGTGCCAGCAGTTCAGCGACAGGGGGCTCAAGATACGAGCAGTACTTC. Translating gives CASSSATGGSRYEQYF.

Turning to this clone: Distinct nucleotide sequences in the sample also encode this CDR3. The J gene is TRBJ1-2, the V gene TRBV6-1, with TRBD1 matching over 9 bases. Losses at the gene ends were 3 bases for V and 2 bases for J; bases not matched to a gene: 1. The CDR3 is 14 residues long. The germline gives CDR1 MNHNS, CDR2 SASEGT. The CDR3 DNA sequence: TGTGCCAGCAGTGAGGGACAGGGAAACTATGGCTACACCTTC. This sequence encodes CASSEGQGNYGYTF.

V gene TRBV10-3 combines with J gene TRBJ1-2; a weak D match, TRBD1 (6 bases). The germline V and J ends were trimmed by 5 bases and 3 bases, with 13 bases remaining between them. The CDR3 is made up of 14 amino acids. Germline V gene data show CDR1 as ENHRY and CDR2 as SYGVKD. Here the CDR3 reads CAISTRGGDYGYTF. In DNA form, the CDR3 reads TGTGCCATCAGTACAAGGGGGGGGGACTATGGCTACACCTTC.

J is TRBJ2-3 and V is TRBV5-6; tentative D call: TRBD2 (6 bases). The CDR3 runs to 16 residues. Deletions cut 0 bases from V and 1 base from J, with 12 bases between. Germline assignment: CDR1 SGHDT and CDR2 YYEEEE. CDR3 region: CASSLGGETGTDTQYF. For the CDR3, the DNA is TGTGCCAGCAGCTTGGGCGGGGAGACGGGCACAGATACGCAGTATTTT. Using reference TRBV5-6 and TRBJ2-3 for the parts outside the CDR3, the full variable domain is DAGVTQSPTHLIKTRGQQVTLRCSPKSGHDTVSWYQQALGQGPQFIFQYYEEEERQRGNFPDRFSGHQFPNYSSELNVNALLLGDSALYLCASSLGGETGTDTQYFGPGTRLTVL.

The chain recombines TRBV27 with TRBJ1-2; D uncertain. Germline V gene sequence: CDR1 MNHEY, CDR2 SMNVEV (reference sequence). The CDR3 runs to 12 residues. V lost 3 bases, J lost 3 bases, and 5 bases lay in between. The CDR3 region is CASSLADYGYTF. The CDR3 nucleotides are TGTGCCAGCAGTTTGGCGGACTATGGCTACACCTTC.

The V call is TRBV12-3 or TRBV12-4, the J call TRBJ1-2, with a possible D match to TRBD1 (5 bases). V was trimmed by 3 bases and J by 8 bases, leaving 10 bases between them. This CDR3 is 12 amino acids long. DNA of the CDR3: TGTGCCAGCAGTTTGGGGGGAGACGGCTACACCTTC. Translating gives CASSLGGDGYTF.

This chain joins TRBV7-8 and TRBJ1-4, with D possibly matching TRBD1 (5 bases). Germline V CDR1 and CDR2: SGHVS, FQNEAQ. The CDR3 runs to 18 residues. The germline V and J ends were trimmed by 4 bases and 7 bases, with 25 bases remaining between them. The CDR3 nucleotides are TGTGCCAGCAGCTCCGAAGAGACTCAGCGGCGGGGCGCTGAAAAACTGTTTTTT. Protein: CASSSEETQRRGAEKLFF.

The chain joins TRBV30 to TRBJ1-2, with D uncertain. This CDR3 is 11 amino acids long. In germline, CDR1 is GTSNPN, CDR2 SVGIG (reference sequence). V was trimmed by 4 bases and J by 4 bases, leaving 7 bases between them. The CDR3 DNA is TGTGCCTGGAAGGACTTCTATGGCTACACCTTC. Residues: CAWKDFYGYTF.

V gene TRBV13 combines with J gene TRBJ2-3; a weak D match, TRBD2 (7 bases). This CDR3 has 16 residues. Germline V CDR1 and CDR2: PRHDT, FYEKMQ (reference sequence). V was shortened by 7 bases and J by 2 bases, with 19 bases between the two germline ends. This CDR3 reads CASTSGGGPFTDTQYF. DNA for the CDR3: TGTGCCAGCACTTCGGGCGGGGGCCCATTCACAGATACGCAGTATTTT.

The chain recombines TRBV23-1 with TRBJ2-1; the D is unclear. TRBV23-1 is an ORF, with its function uncertain. Trimming removed 0 bases from V and 8 bases from J, with 11 bases in between. The CDR3 spans 14 residues. The CDR3 is CASSQSRSNDEQFF. The CDR3 coding sequence is TGCGCCAGCAGTCAATCGCGGTCGAACGATGAGCAGTTCTTC.

On this clone itself: The junction departs from germline at one end; a sequencing error may be responsible. J is TRBJ1-1 and V is TRBV7-9; D gene ambiguous. There are 14 residues in the CDR3. Looked up from germline, CDR1 is SEHNR and CDR2 is FQNEAQ (reference sequence). DNA of the CDR3: TGTGCCAGCAGCCGACGGACTACCCTAGAGGTCTACGCTTTT. The encoded protein is CASSRRTTLEVYAF.

This sequence joins TRBV7-3 and TRBJ1-2, with D possibly matching TRBD1 (5 bases). This CDR3 contains 15 residues. Trimming took 4 bases from V and 3 from J, leaving 15 bases between them. The germline V gene has CDR1 SGHTA and CDR2 FQGTGA. Here the CDR3 reads CASSYGAGKDYGYTF. The CDR3 DNA reads as TGTGCCAGCAGCTATGGCGCAGGGAAGGACTATGGCTACACCTTC. The full variable domain, its missing parts supplied by reference TRBV7-3 and TRBJ1-2, is GAGVSQTPSNKVTEKGKYVELRCDPISGHTALYWYRQSLGQGPEFLIYFQGTGAADDSGLPNDRFFAVRPEGSVSTLKIQRTERGDSAVYLCASSYGAGKDYGYTFGSGTRLTVV.

The chain links TRBV18 to TRBJ2-7, with D perhaps matching TRBD1 (6 bases). Trimming pared 4 bases from V and 1 base from J, leaving 23 bases between. The CDR3 has 18 amino acids. Germline assignment: CDR1 KGHSH and CDR2 LQKENI. The CDR3 nucleotides are TGTGCCAGCTCACAAAGAAGTGGGTTTGGGGGCGATTCCTACGAGCAGTACTTC. It encodes CASSQRSGFGGDSYEQYF. The full variable domain, its missing parts supplied by reference TRBV18 and TRBJ2-7, is NAGVMQNPRHLVRRRGQEARLRCSPMKGHSHVYWYRQLPEEGLKFMVYLQKENIIDESGMPKERFSAEFPKEGPSILRIQQVVRGDSAAYFCASSQRSGFGGDSYEQYFGPGTRLTVT.

The rearrangement joins TRBV2 to TRBJ2-2; D is uncertain. Germline-derived CDR1 and CDR2 are SNHLY and FYNNEI. The CDR3 length is 14 residues. Between the trimmed V and J ends, which lost 6 bases and 1 base, there was a span of 9 bases. CDR3 sequence reads: CASSLTENTGELFF. CDR3 sequence (DNA): TGTGCCAGCAGCCTTACAGAGAACACCGGGGAGCTGTTTTTT. Full variable domain (remainder filled in from reference TRBV2 and TRBJ2-2): EPEVTQTPSHQVTQMGQEVILRCVPISNHLYFYWYRQILGQKVEFLVSFYNNEISEKSEIFDDQFSVERPDGSNFTLKIRSTKLEDSAMYFCASSLTENTGELFFGEGSRLTVL.

A note on this clone: The junction departs from germline at one end; a sequencing error may be responsible. V and J are TRBV5-1 and TRBJ2-5; 7 positions agree with TRBD1. Germline loops: CDR1 SGHRS, CDR2 YFSETQ. The CDR3 consists of 14 residues. As DNA, the CDR3 is TGCGCCAGCACCTTGACGACAGGGCAAGAGACCCAGTACTTC. As protein: CASTLTTGQETQYF.

The rearrangement links TRBV5-6 to TRBJ1-6, with D possibly being TRBD1 (6 bases). V was clipped by 2 bases and J by 0 bases, with 15 bases between them. The CDR3 loop spans 18 amino acids. Germline lookup yields CDR1 SGHDT and CDR2 YYEEEE. DNA of the CDR3: TGTGCCAGCAGCTTTGGGGGAGGGGGAAGCTCCTATAATTCACCCCTCCACTTT. Amino acid sequence: CASSFGGGGSSYNSPLHF.